A single sample gave rise to the 26 T cell receptor beta chains below, sequenced in a study of Ad26.COV2.S vaccination and SARS-CoV-2 variants. This sample's treatment: some 20 received Ad26.COV2.S at low or high dose, single or two shots; roughly 5 received placebo; per-sample allocation not given. Sampling was done on day 63 after the first vaccine or placebo injection. The repertoire was sequenced with immunoSEQ multiplex PCR; TCRdb's copy has only in-frame clones and lacks some. In the table there are 350,000 to 450,000 clones, roughly 84% of which are singletons. This sample comprised peripheral blood, obtained in a trial of Ad26.COV2.S vaccine versus placebo. All receptors come from a person aged 18-60 years who received the Ad26.COV2.S COVID-19 vaccine or a placebo.

This rearrangement joins TRBV7-9 to TRBJ2-3; 7 nucleotides align to TRBD1. The trim removed 5 bases at V and 2 bases at J, leaving 7 bases unmatched. Germline-derived CDR1 and CDR2 are SEHNR and FQNEAQ (reference sequence). The CDR3 contains 15 residues. The CDR3 DNA sequence: TGTGCCAGCAGCCCTCACAGGGGATCCACAGATACGCAGTATTTT. Residues: CASSPHRGSTDTQYF. Supplemented by reference TRBV7-9 and TRBJ2-3, the full variable domain reads DTGVSQNPRHKITKRGQNVTFRCDPISEHNRLYWYRQTLGQGPEFLTYFQNEAQLEKSRLLSDRFSAERPKGSFSTLEIQRTEQGDSAMYLCASSPHRGSTDTQYFGPGTRLTVL.

The rearrangement uses TRBV7-2 and TRBJ2-1; D is ambiguous. V lost 3 bases to trimming and J lost 6 bases, with 15 bases between them. Germline V gene data show CDR1 as SGHTA and CDR2 as FQGNSA. The CDR3 loop spans 15 amino acids. Here the CDR3 DNA reads TGTGCCAGCAGCTTGACCCATCTAGGCCGCAATGAGCAGTTCTTC. It yields the protein CASSLTHLGRNEQFF.

This chain connects TRBV10-3 to TRBJ2-7; D is uncertain. The CDR3 runs to 12 residues. V was pared by 10 bases and J by 0 bases, with 10 bases between. Germline loops: CDR1 ENHRY, CDR2 SYGVKD. Here the CDR3 DNA reads TGTGCCACCTCCCCACCCTCCTACGAGCAGTACTTC. Translating it yields CATSPPSYEQYF.

CDR3 protein: CASSQFRGAGELFF. The CDR3 DNA reads as TGTGCCAGCAGCCAATTCAGGGGCGCCGGGGAGCTGTTTTTT. The genes are TRBV3-1 (or the pseudogene TRBV3-2) and TRBJ2-2; a weak D match, TRBD1 (6 bases). The V end was cut by 2 bases, the J end by 6 bases, with 10 bases between. Germline V gene lookup returns CDR1 LGHDT and CDR2 YNNKEL (reference sequence). The CDR3 covers 14 residues.

This rearrangement joins TRBV11-2 to TRBJ2-5; the D gene could be TRBD1 or TRBD2 (5 bases each). Trimming removed 4 bases from V and 3 bases from J, with 21 bases in between. This CDR3 comprises 17 residues. Germline assignment: CDR1 SGHAT and CDR2 FQNNGV. The CDR3 coding sequence is TGTGCCAGCAGCTCCCCATTCCGGGACCGCGAGGAAGAGACCCAGTACTTC. It encodes CASSSPFRDREEETQYF.

This clone occurred once. This rearrangement joins TRBV3-1 (or the pseudogene TRBV3-2) to TRBJ2-3; unclear D gene. The CDR3 length is 12 residues. CDR1 LGHDT and CDR2 YNNKEL come from the germline V gene (reference sequence). Trimming took off 4 bases at V and 6 bases at J, with 8 bases between the two ends. Here the CDR3 DNA reads TGTGCCAGCAGCCTTGACCTGGATACGCAGTATTTT. Translating gives CASSLDLDTQYF.

V is TRBV2 and J is TRBJ2-7; D gene uncertain. This CDR3 is built from 13 residues. Trimming removed 3 bases from V and 3 bases from J, with 9 bases in between. In germline, CDR1 is SNHLY, CDR2 FYNNEI. The CDR3 sequence: CASSDRLGYEQYF. The CDR3 region has the DNA TGTGCCAGCAGTGATCGGCTGGGCTACGAGCAGTACTTC.

The V call is TRBV25-1, the J call TRBJ2-2; D perhaps matches TRBD2 (5 bases). The CDR3 is 14 amino acids. The V end was cut by 10 bases, the J end by 1 base, with 13 bases between. From germline, CDR1 is MGHDK and CDR2 SYGVNS. CDR3 sequence: CATRTAGNTGELFF. CDR3 bases: TGTGCCACCAGGACTGCCGGGAACACCGGGGAGCTGTTTTTT.

This sequence joins TRBV30 and TRBJ1-4, with 9 positions matching TRBD1. Germline V gene sequence: CDR1 GTSNPN, CDR2 SVGIG (reference sequence). This CDR3 has 18 amino acids. The J segment lost 12 bases and the V segment lost 0 bases, leaving 20 bases of the junction unmatched. CDR3 protein: CAWSVTGTGHNTLFQLFF. Written as DNA, the CDR3 is TGTGCCTGGAGTGTTACGGGGACAGGGCATAACACCCTGTTTCAACTGTTTTTT.

In this sample, this clone turned up a few times. The V gene is TRBV7-2, the J gene TRBJ1-1; D remains ambiguous. Looked up from germline, CDR1 is SGHTA and CDR2 is FQGNSA. CDR3 length: 13 residues. V gave up 0 bases and J gave up 10 bases, with 12 bases separating them. The CDR3 nucleotides read TGTGCCAGCAGCTTAGCTTTCCCTGTTGGAGCTTTCTTT. Amino acid sequence: CASSLAFPVGAFF.

The V call is TRBV2, the J call TRBJ2-7, with 10 bases matching TRBD1. This CDR3 comprises 13 residues. The V and J ends lost 11 bases and 3 bases, in that order; junction bases with no gene match: 7. CDR1 and CDR2 (germline): SNHLY, FYNNEI. The CDR3 nucleotides read TGTGCCGCCGCGAGGGACAGGGGCTACGAGCAGTACTTC. It yields the protein CAAARDRGYEQYF.

This chain joins TRBV9 and TRBJ1-1; D is ambiguous. The V end was cut by 0 bases, the J end by 0 bases, with 12 bases between. This CDR3 region has 16 residues. Germline loops: CDR1 SGDLS, CDR2 YYNGEE. Here the CDR3 DNA reads TGTGCCAGCAGCGTAGGCCCCATACCGCTGAACACTGAAGCTTTCTTT. The encoded protein is CASSVGPIPLNTEAFF.

This clone was seen only a few times. The V and J genes are TRBV2 and TRBJ2-2; 7 nucleotides line up with TRBD2. Trimming took 3 bases from V and 4 from J; bases not matched to a gene: 8. Germline V gene data show CDR1 as SNHLY and CDR2 as FYNNEI. The CDR3 is 16 residues long. The CDR3 coding sequence is TGTGCCAGCAGTGATCCCTTAGCGGGCCTCACCGGGGAGCTGTTTTTT. This gives the protein CASSDPLAGLTGELFF.

A few counts support this clone. This chain connects TRBV5-1 to TRBJ2-5, with D possibly being TRBD2 (5 bases). The germline CDR1 and CDR2 sequences are SGHRS and YFSETQ. The V and J ends lost 3 bases and 1 base respectively, with 13 bases between them. The CDR3 contains 15 residues. The CDR3 sequence: CASSSLSSSQETQYF. DNA for the CDR3: TGCGCCAGCAGCTCGTTGTCTAGCTCCCAAGAGACCCAGTACTTC. The full variable domain, in which reference TRBV5-1 and TRBJ2-5 provide the parts outside the CDR3, is KAGVTQTPRYLIKTRGQQVTLSCSPISGHRSVSWYQQTPGQGLQFLFEYFSETQRNKGNFPGRFSGRQFSNSRSEMNVSTLELGDSALYLCASSSLSSSQETQYFGPGTRLLVL.

The V gene is TRBV4-3, the J gene TRBJ1-4, with 12 nucleotides matching TRBD1. The CDR3 spans 15 residues. Trimming removed 4 bases from V and 7 bases from J; junction bases left unmatched: 4. Germline CDR1 and CDR2: LGHNA and YSLEER. The CDR3 spells CASSPGTGGLEKLFF. CDR3 bases: TGCGCCAGCAGCCCGGGGACAGGGGGCCTTGAAAAACTGTTTTTT.

The chain combines TRBV2 with TRBJ1-4, with 7 bases matching TRBD1. Germline CDR1 is SNHLY and CDR2 is FYNNEI. The CDR3 has 14 amino acids. Trimming cost V 1 base and J 7 bases; bases outside gene matches: 3. This chain's CDR3 is CASSEDRGGEKLFF. The CDR3 bases are TGTGCCAGCAGTGAAGACAGGGGAGGTGAAAAACTGTTTTTT.

The chain employs TRBV4-3 and TRBJ1-3, with D tentatively TRBD1 (6 bases). The CDR3 loop spans 17 amino acids. V was trimmed by 3 bases and J by 0 bases, leaving 15 bases between them. Germline V lookup: CDR1 LGHNA, CDR2 YSLEER. The CDR3: CASSQVGEGHSGNTIYF. For the CDR3, the DNA is TGCGCCAGCAGCCAGGTCGGAGAGGGACACTCTGGAAACACCATATATTTT.

The rearrangement links TRBV4-3 to TRBJ2-1, with a weak D call TRBD2 (5 bases). The V and J ends lost 3 bases and 1 base respectively, with 10 bases between them. The V gene's germline CDR1 is LGHNA and CDR2 YSLEER. The CDR3 has 15 amino acids. The CDR3 DNA is TGCGCCAGCAGCCAGCTAGCTGAATCCTACAATGAGCAGTTCTTC. As protein: CASSQLAESYNEQFF.

The rearrangement joins TRBV10-2 to TRBJ2-5, with D possibly being TRBD2 (7 bases). Germline V gives CDR1 WSHSY, CDR2 SAAADI. This CDR3 has 13 amino acids. V was cut by 8 bases and J by 2 bases, with 12 bases left in between. The CDR3 sequence is CASGGAGQETQYF. The CDR3 nucleotides are TGCGCCAGCGGGGGGGCGGGGCAAGAGACCCAGTACTTC.

V usage is TRBV19 and J usage is TRBJ1-5; D is undetermined. V was pared by 0 bases and J by 5 bases, with 14 bases between. The germline V gene has CDR1 LNHDA and CDR2 SQIVND (reference sequence). The CDR3 totals 16 residues. CDR3 DNA: TGTGCCAGTAGTATAGATGTACCGCTTCCTGATCAGCCCCAGCATTTT. This translates into CASSIDVPLPDQPQHF.

This clone was found a few times. The V and J genes are TRBV14 and TRBJ2-5; possibly TRBD2 for D (5 bases). The V gene's germline CDR1 is SGHDN and CDR2 FVKESK. The CDR3 loop spans 18 amino acids. V lost 2 bases to trimming and J lost 3 bases, with 22 bases between them. CDR3 bases: TGTGCCAGCAGCCAACTCGGACTGAAATTTGTGGGGAAAGAGACCCAGTACTTC. Translating gives CASSQLGLKFVGKETQYF.

V gene TRBV10-3 combines with J gene TRBJ1-1, with D possibly TRBD1 on 5 matching bases. The germline V gene encodes CDR1 ENHRY and CDR2 SYGVKD. The CDR3 has 14 amino acids. The germline V and J ends were trimmed by 2 bases and 9 bases, with 16 bases remaining between them. The CDR3 DNA follows: TGTGCCATCAGTGAGACAGGTCTGGGAGGGAAAGCTTTCTTT. Its translation is CAISETGLGGKAFF.

The chain couples TRBV3-1 (or the pseudogene TRBV3-2) to TRBJ2-7, with D perhaps TRBD1 or TRBD2 (7 bases each). CDR3 length: 18 residues. Trimming cost V 3 bases and J 7 bases, with 28 bases left between them. Germline loops: CDR1 LGHDT, CDR2 YNNKEL (reference sequence). DNA for the CDR3: TGTGCCAGCAGCCACGCCCGGGGAGTTCTGCAGGGGGGGCTGGAGCAGTACTTC. Protein: CASSHARGVLQGGLEQYF.

The V and J genes are TRBV19 and TRBJ1-1; D possibly corresponds to TRBD1 (6 bases). Germline lookup yields CDR1 LNHDA and CDR2 SQIVND (reference sequence). The V gene lost 2 bases and the J gene lost 3 bases, with 16 bases spanning the gap. This CDR3 comprises 16 residues. CDR3 in amino acids: CASSIMQGSGDTEAFF. The CDR3 DNA sequence: TGTGCCAGTAGTATAATGCAGGGGAGTGGGGACACTGAAGCTTTCTTT.

This chain connects TRBV10-2 to TRBJ2-7; a weak D match, TRBD1 (6 bases). The V end was cut by 8 bases, the J end by 6 bases, with 17 bases between. The CDR3 extends over 13 amino acids. CDR1 is WSHSY and CDR2 is SAAADI in the germline V gene. CDR3 region: CASLAPHRVEQYF. The CDR3 bases are TGCGCCAGCCTTGCGCCCCACAGGGTCGAGCAGTACTTC.

This chain links TRBV7-9 with TRBJ2-7, with D unclear. The V end lost 6 bases, the J end lost 6 bases, and 21 bases lay between the germline ends. The germline gives CDR1 SEHNR, CDR2 FQNEAQ (reference sequence). The CDR3 loop spans 15 amino acids. The CDR3 sequence is CASRPSTTLGIEQYF. The CDR3 DNA sequence: TGTGCCAGCAGGCCCTCTACAACCCTTGGTATCGAGCAGTACTTC.